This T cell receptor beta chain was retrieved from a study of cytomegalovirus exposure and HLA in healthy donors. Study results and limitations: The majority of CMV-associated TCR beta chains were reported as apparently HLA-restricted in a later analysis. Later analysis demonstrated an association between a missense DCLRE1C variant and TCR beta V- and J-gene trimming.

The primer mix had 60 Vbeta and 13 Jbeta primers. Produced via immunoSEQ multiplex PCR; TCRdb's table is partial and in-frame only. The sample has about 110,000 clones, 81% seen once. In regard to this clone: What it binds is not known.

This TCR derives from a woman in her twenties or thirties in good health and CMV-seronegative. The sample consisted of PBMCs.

The CDR3 coding sequence is TGTGCCAGCAGTCAATCAAGCGGGAGCGGCACAGATACGCAGTATTTT. Protein product: CASSQSSGSGTDTQYF. This chain joins TRBV6-6 and TRBJ2-3; 8 bases fit TRBD2. CDR3 length: 16 residues. Germline-derived CDR1 and CDR2 are MNHNY and SVGAGI (reference sequence). V dropped 5 bases and J dropped 1; count of bases not matched to a gene: 8.